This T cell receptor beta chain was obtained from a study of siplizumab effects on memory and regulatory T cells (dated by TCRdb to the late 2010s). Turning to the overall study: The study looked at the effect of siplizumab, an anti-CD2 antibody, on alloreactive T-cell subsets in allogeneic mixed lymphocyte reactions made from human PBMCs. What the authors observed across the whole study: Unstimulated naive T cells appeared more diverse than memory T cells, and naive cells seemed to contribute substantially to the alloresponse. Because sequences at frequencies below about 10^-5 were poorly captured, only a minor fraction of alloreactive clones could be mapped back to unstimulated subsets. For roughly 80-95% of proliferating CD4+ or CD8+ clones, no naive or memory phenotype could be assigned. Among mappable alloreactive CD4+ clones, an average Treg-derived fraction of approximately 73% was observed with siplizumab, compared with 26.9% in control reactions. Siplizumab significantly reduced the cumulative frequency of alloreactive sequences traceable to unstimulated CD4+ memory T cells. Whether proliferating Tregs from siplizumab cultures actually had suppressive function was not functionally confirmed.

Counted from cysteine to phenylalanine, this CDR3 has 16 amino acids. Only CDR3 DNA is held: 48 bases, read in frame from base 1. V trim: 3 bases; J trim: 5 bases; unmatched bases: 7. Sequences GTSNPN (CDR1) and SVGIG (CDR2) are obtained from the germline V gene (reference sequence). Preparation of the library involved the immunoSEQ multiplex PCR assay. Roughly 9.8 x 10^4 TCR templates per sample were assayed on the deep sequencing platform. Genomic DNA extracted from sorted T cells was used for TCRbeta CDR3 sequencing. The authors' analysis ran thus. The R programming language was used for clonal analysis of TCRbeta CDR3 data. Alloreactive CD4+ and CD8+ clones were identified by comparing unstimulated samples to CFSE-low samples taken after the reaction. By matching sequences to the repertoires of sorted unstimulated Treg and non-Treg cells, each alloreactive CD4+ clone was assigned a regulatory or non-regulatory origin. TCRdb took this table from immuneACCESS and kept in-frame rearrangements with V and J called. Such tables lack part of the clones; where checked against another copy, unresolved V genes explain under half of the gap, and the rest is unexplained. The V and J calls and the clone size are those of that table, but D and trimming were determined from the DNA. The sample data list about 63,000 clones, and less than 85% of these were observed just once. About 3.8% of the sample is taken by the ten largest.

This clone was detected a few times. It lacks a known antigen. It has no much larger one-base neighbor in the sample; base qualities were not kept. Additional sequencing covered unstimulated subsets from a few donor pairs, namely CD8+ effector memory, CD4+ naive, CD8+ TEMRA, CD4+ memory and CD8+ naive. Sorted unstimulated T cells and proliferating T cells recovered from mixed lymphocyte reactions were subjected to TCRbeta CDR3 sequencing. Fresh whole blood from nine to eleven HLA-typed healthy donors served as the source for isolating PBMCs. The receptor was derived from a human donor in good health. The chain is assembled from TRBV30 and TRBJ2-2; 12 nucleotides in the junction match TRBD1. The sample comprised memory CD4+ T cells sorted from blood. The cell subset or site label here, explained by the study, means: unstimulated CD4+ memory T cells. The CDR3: CAWSQGTGGRTGELFF. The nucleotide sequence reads TGTGCCTGGAGCCAAGGGACAGGGGGCAGAACCGGGGAGCTGTTTTTT.